This T cell receptor (beta chain) was found in a study of T cells in Graves' hyperthyroidism and ophthalmopathy. The PBMCs were taken from 10 ml of fresh peripheral blood. V lost 1 base, J lost 5 bases, and 14 bases lay in between. Per germline, CDR1 SGHTA and CDR2 FQGTGA. CDR3 size: 15 residues. Amplification yielded TCR beta CDR3 regions, with RNA transcripts as the source. First-round RT-PCR targeting the TCR CDR3 was performed with the HTBI primer set. TCRdb used MiXCR to reprocess the multiplex PCR reads, holding one entry per CDR3 protein. Here the sample spans roughly 800,000 distinct CDR3 sequences, 38% being singletons. This clonotype was counted only a few times.

Source material: blood. This chain uses TRBV7-3 with TRBJ1-1; D is possibly TRBD1 (6 bases). The TCR originated in a man between 18 and 35 years old with Graves' hyperthyroidism. In nucleotides, the CDR3 is TGTGCCAGCAGCTTAATGTCGGGGGGCCTGACTGAAGCTTTCTTT. This translates into CASSLMSGGLTEAFF.